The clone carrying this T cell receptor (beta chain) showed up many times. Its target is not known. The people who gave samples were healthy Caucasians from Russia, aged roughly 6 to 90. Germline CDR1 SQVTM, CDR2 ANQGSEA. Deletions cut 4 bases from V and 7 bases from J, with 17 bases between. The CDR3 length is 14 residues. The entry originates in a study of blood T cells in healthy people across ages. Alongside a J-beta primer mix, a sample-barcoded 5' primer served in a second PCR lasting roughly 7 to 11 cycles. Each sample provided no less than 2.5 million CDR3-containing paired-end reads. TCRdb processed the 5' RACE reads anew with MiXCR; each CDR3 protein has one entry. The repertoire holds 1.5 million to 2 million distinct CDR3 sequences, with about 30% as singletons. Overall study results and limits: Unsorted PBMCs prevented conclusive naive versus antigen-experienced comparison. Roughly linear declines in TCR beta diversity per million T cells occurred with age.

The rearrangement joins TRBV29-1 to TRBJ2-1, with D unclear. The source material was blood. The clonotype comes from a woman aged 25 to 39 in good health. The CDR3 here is CSVVWKENRNEQFF. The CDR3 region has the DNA TGCAGCGTTGTCTGGAAGGAGAATAGGAATGAGCAGTTCTTC.